This entry lists 28 T cell receptor beta chains sequenced from one sample in a study of T cells expressing NK-cell markers. TCRdb re-called the 5' RACE reads; one entry per CDR3 protein, DNA not given. The listing records 400,000 to 550,000 distinct CDR3 sequences. The sequenced material came from blood T cells: a sorted CD56 or NKG2C T cell subset, CD4+ or CD8+ T cells, or bulk PBMC T cells (not recorded which). Source of these receptors: a woman between 18 and 69 years old in good health.

This chain uses TRBV12-3 or TRBV12-4 with TRBJ2-7; TCRdb gives TRBD1 as the D gene, but with no DNA this cannot be confirmed. The CDR3 consists of 14 residues. The CDR3 is CASSPLGSGWEQYF.

This rearrangement joins TRBV14 to TRBJ2-1; TCRdb proposes TRBD2, but this gene call is untestable without DNA. The CDR3 is made up of 18 amino acids. Germline-derived CDR1 and CDR2 are SGHDN and FVKESK. The CDR3: CASSQDTVEWGVYNEQFF.

The V gene is TRBV7-7, the J gene TRBJ2-5; there is no DNA to check the TCRdb D call of TRBD2. Germline assignment: CDR1 SSHAT and CDR2 FNYEAQ (reference sequence). CDR3 length: 14 amino acids. CDR3 region: CASSFFGREETQYF.

The chain recombines TRBV30 with TRBJ1-1. The CDR3 is 13 residues long. Germline V gene sequence: CDR1 GTSNPN, CDR2 SVGIG (reference sequence). CDR3 amino acids: CAWSVSLGTEAFF.

The chain combines TRBV5-1 with TRBJ2-1. The length of the CDR3 is 15 residues. Per germline, CDR1 SGHRS and CDR2 YFSETQ. CDR3 region: CASSSDGGPYNEQFF.

The genes are TRBV5-5 and TRBJ2-2; TCRdb's D call of TRBD1 is untestable without DNA. The germline V gene has CDR1 SGHKS and CDR2 YYEKEE (reference sequence). There are 16 residues in the CDR3. The CDR3 sequence is CASSLGQGKNTGELFF.

The CDR3 here is CASSQEVTKNSPLHF. J is TRBJ1-6 and V is TRBV14. CDR3 length: 15 residues. The germline V gene has CDR1 SGHDN and CDR2 FVKESK.

This chain links TRBV20-1 with TRBJ2-3. This CDR3 comprises 14 residues. Germline values: CDR1 DFQATT, CDR2 SNEGSKA (reference sequence). CDR3 sequence reads: CSARGLASTDTQYF.

The chain employs TRBV12-3 or TRBV12-4 and TRBJ2-5; TCRdb's D call, TRBD2, is unchecked because there is no DNA. The CDR3 consists of 17 residues. This CDR3 reads CASSARGTSGRQETQYF.

The gene calls are TRBV30 and TRBJ1-1. Looked up from germline, CDR1 is GTSNPN and CDR2 is SVGIG (reference sequence). This CDR3 is 11 amino acids long. Here the CDR3 reads CAAEFRTEAFF.

J is TRBJ1-1 and V is TRBV7-9. The CDR3 is 14 amino acids. Germline V gene lookup returns CDR1 SEHNR and CDR2 FQNEAQ (reference sequence). This CDR3 is CASSLALANTEAFF.

This chain links TRBV7-2 with TRBJ2-7. Germline V gives CDR1 SGHTA, CDR2 FQGNSA. The CDR3 length is 13 residues. CDR3 in amino acids: CASTAYSFYEQYF. The variable domain in full, with the rest retrieved from reference TRBV7-2 and TRBJ2-7, is GAGVSQSPSNKVTEKGKDVELRCDPISGHTALYWYRQSLGQGLEFLIYFQGNSAPDKSGLPSDRFSAERTGGSVSTLTIQRTQQEDSAVYLCASTAYSFYEQYFGPGTRLTVT.

V gene TRBV11-1 combines with J gene TRBJ2-3; the D call of TRBD1 rests on TCRdb alone, since no DNA is present to check it. Germline V lookup: CDR1 SGHAT, CDR2 FQDESV (reference sequence). The CDR3 has 13 residues. CDR3 protein: CASSTGPWDTQYF.

This chain links TRBV9 with TRBJ2-3; as DNA is missing, the TRBD1 call by TCRdb cannot be tested. Germline V gene sequence: CDR1 SGDLS, CDR2 YYNGEE. The CDR3 has 15 residues. CDR3 in amino acids: CASSVGVRGLDTQYF.

The chain uses TRBV5-1 and TRBJ2-1; TCRdb proposes TRBD2, but this gene call is untestable without DNA. In germline, CDR1 is SGHRS, CDR2 YFSETQ. This CDR3 contains 15 residues. CDR3 protein: CASSLSEGRYNEQFF.

The V gene is TRBV4-2, the J gene TRBJ2-7; the TRBD2 assignment by TCRdb is unverifiable without DNA. Looked up from germline, CDR1 is LGHNA and CDR2 is YNFKEQ. CDR3 length equals 16 residues. CDR3 region: CASSQEGAGGSYEQYF.

J is TRBJ2-4 and V is TRBV3-1; TCRdb's D call of TRBD1 is untestable without DNA. Germline CDR1 reads LGHDT; CDR2 reads YNNKEL (reference sequence). This CDR3 contains 17 residues. The CDR3 loop is CASSQVGGDGAKNIQYF. The full variable domain, with the rest looked up from reference TRBV3-1 and TRBJ2-4, is DTAVSQTPKYLVTQMGNDKSIKCEQNLGHDTMYWYKQDSKKFLKIMFSYNNKELIINETVPNRFSPKSPDKAHLNLHINSLELGDSAVYFCASSQVGGDGAKNIQYFGAGTRLSVL.

The chain recombines TRBV30 with TRBJ2-7; no DNA is available, so the TRBD2 call from TCRdb remains unchecked. This CDR3 region has 14 residues. Germline CDR1 reads GTSNPN; CDR2 reads SVGIG (reference sequence). The CDR3 loop is CACDVGLADYEQYF.

This sequence joins TRBV5-6 and TRBJ1-1; TCRdb's assignment of TRBD1 cannot be checked, as there is no DNA. CDR1 is SGHDT and CDR2 is YYEEEE in the germline V gene. The CDR3 is 13 amino acids. CDR3 loop: CASSSGSTGRAFF.

V and J are TRBV7-2 and TRBJ1-2. Germline assignment: CDR1 SGHTA and CDR2 FQGNSA. There are 15 residues in the CDR3. The CDR3 sequence is CASSPYTTANYGYTF. Using reference TRBV7-2 and TRBJ1-2 for the parts outside the CDR3, the full variable domain is GAGVSQSPSNKVTEKGKDVELRCDPISGHTALYWYRQSLGQGLEFLIYFQGNSAPDKSGLPSDRFSAERTGGSVSTLTIQRTQQEDSAVYLCASSPYTTANYGYTFGSGTRLTVV.

The gene calls are TRBV5-6 and TRBJ1-2. The CDR3 extends over 13 amino acids. Germline assignment: CDR1 SGHDT and CDR2 YYEEEE. The CDR3 protein is CASSLGSSYGYTF.

V usage is TRBV4-1 and J usage is TRBJ2-5. Germline values: CDR1 MGHRA, CDR2 YSYEKL. The CDR3 runs 15 residues. The CDR3 sequence: CASSQDLASRETQYF.

The V gene is TRBV6-1, the J gene TRBJ2-4; TCRdb selects TRBD2, and the lack of DNA leaves this call unchecked. The CDR3 is 17 residues long. CDR1 is MNHNS, CDR2 SASEGT, per germline. CDR3 residues: CASAASLLAGGGSIQYF.

The rearrangement uses TRBV7-2 and TRBJ2-2; TCRdb's D call of TRBD2 is untestable without DNA. The CDR3 sequence is 19 residues long. The germline CDR1 and CDR2 sequences are SGHTA and FQGNSA. The CDR3 reads CASSLALRASGSSTGELFF.

The rearrangement uses TRBV7-2 and TRBJ1-2; TCRdb returns TRBD1, unconfirmable since there is no DNA. Per germline, CDR1 SGHTA and CDR2 FQGNSA. This CDR3 region has 17 residues. The chain's CDR3 is CASSYRDSSLAGDGYTF.

The V gene is TRBV29-1, the J gene TRBJ2-3; no DNA is available, so the TRBD2 call from TCRdb remains unchecked. This CDR3 comprises 14 residues. CDR1 is SQVTM, CDR2 ANQGSEA, per germline. CDR3 protein: CSVRSASGSQSQYF.

The J gene is TRBJ2-5, the V gene TRBV7-3; TCRdb calls TRBD1, which cannot be checked without DNA. The CDR3 totals 15 residues. In germline, CDR1 is SGHTA, CDR2 FQGTGA. This CDR3 reads CASSFGTGGQETQYF.

This chain links TRBV4-3 with TRBJ2-1; the TCRdb call, TRBD1, lacks DNA for checking. The CDR3 is 13 amino acids. Germline CDR1 LGHNA, CDR2 YSLEER. The chain's CDR3 is CASSQDPFIEQFF.